Shown below are 8 T cell receptor beta chains from a single sample sequenced in a study of T cells in Graves' hyperthyroidism and ophthalmopathy. Researchers took RNA transcripts and amplified the TCR beta CDR3 regions from them. Researchers ran a first-round RT-PCR on the TCR CDR3 using the HTBI primer set. MiXCR, applied by TCRdb to the multiplex PCR reads, yields one record per CDR3 protein. Of hundreds of thousands of distinct CDR3 sequences in the sample, about 15% were seen once. The sample taken for sequencing was blood. These TCRs come from a woman aged 18-29 years with Graves' hyperthyroidism.

This clonotype was counted ten times or more. The gene calls are TRBV6-1 and TRBJ1-5; D is ambiguous. V was clipped by 7 bases and J by 11 bases, with 21 bases between them. This CDR3 has 14 amino acids. CDR1 and CDR2 (germline): MNHNS, SASEGT. The CDR3 region has the DNA TGTGCCAGCAAGGTGGGTGGCGAGGTATGGACCCAGCATTTT. This gives the protein CASKVGGEVWTQHF.

The genes are TRBV27 and TRBJ2-5; a possible D gene is TRBD1 (5 bases). The CDR3 covers 13 residues. The ends were cut back, 7 bases at V and 0 bases at J, with 9 bases in the middle. Germline-derived CDR1 and CDR2 are MNHEY and SMNVEV (reference sequence). Here the CDR3 DNA reads TGTGCCAGCATGAAGGGGTACCAAGAGACCCAGTACTTC. Translated, it gives CASMKGYQETQYF.

The rearrangement uses TRBV6-1 and TRBJ2-5, with 12 bases fitting TRBD1. Unmatched junction bases numbered 10, after V lost 4 bases and J lost 7 bases. CDR3 length: 16 amino acids. Germline V gene data show CDR1 as MNHNS and CDR2 as SASEGT. In nucleotides, the CDR3 is TGTGCCAGCAGTGGGCTCCCGGGACAGGGGGCTGGGACCCAGTACTTC. It specifies CASSGLPGQGAGTQYF.

This clonotype was recorded at least ten times. The rearrangement joins TRBV6-4 to TRBJ2-2, with 8 bases identical to TRBD2. This CDR3 spans 14 amino acids. With 3 bases clipped from V and 3 bases from J, the junction kept 0 bases outside the gene matches. Germline assignment: CDR1 MRHNA and CDR2 SNTAGT. For the CDR3, the DNA is TGTGCCAGCAGTGAAGCGGGAGACACCGGGGAGCTGTTTTTT. Its translation: CASSEAGDTGELFF.

In DNA, the CDR3 is TGTGCCAGCAGCTTAACCCCAAGGGACACTGAAGCTTTCTTT. The encoded protein is CASSLTPRDTEAFF. The chain recombines TRBV5-6 with TRBJ1-1; D uncertain. This CDR3 spans 14 amino acids. V gave up 2 bases and J gave up 3 bases, with 11 bases separating them. CDR1 is SGHDT and CDR2 is YYEEEE in the germline V gene.

This clonotype showed up many times. The rearrangement uses TRBV12-3 or TRBV12-4 and TRBJ1-2; no definite D call. V was clipped by 5 bases and J by 4 bases, with 11 bases between them. The CDR3 consists of 13 residues. CDR3 in amino acids: CASSPSLGYGYTF. The CDR3 nucleotides read TGTGCCAGCAGTCCCTCCTTGGGCTATGGCTACACCTTC.

V and J are TRBV20-1 and TRBJ1-3; D is unresolved. Trimming left V 3 bases short and J 4 bases short, with 4 bases between. CDR1 and CDR2 from the germline V gene are DFQATT and SNEGSKA (reference sequence). The CDR3 has 11 residues. CDR3 sequence reads: CSASSGNTIYF. The CDR3 nucleotides are TGCAGTGCTAGTTCCGGAAACACCATATATTTT.

This clonotype was detected ten times or more. The V and J genes are TRBV2 and TRBJ1-2; possible D gene TRBD1, 6 bases. Between the trimmed V and J ends, which lost 9 bases and 5 bases, there was a span of 16 bases. The CDR3 loop spans 13 amino acids. CDR1 and CDR2 (germline): SNHLY, FYNNEI. The CDR3 spells CASTGTLVYGYTF. The DNA of the CDR3 is TGTGCCAGTACAGGGACTCTCGTTTATGGCTACACCTTC.